This T cell receptor beta chain is from a study of cytomegalovirus exposure and HLA in healthy donors. Study results and caveats: For most subjects, TCR beta sequences were reported to predict HLA-A and HLA-B alleles with accuracy.

With regard to this clone: As yet, its antigen is unknown.

Nominally healthy donors provided the samples, though records likely missed some immune exposures. PCR primers comprised 60 Vbeta and 13 Jbeta primers. TCRdb's copy holds only in-frame clones and misses some; the assay was immunoSEQ multiplex PCR. This sample carries 50,000 or so clones, roughly 80% of them seen once, and the ten largest clones take about 2.5%. CDR1 and CDR2 (germline): MNHNS, SASEGT. J was trimmed by 5 bases and V by 6 bases; bases with no gene match: 8. The CDR3 is 15 amino acids. This rearrangement joins TRBV6-1 to TRBJ2-2, with 8 bases that match TRBD2. The receptor's source is a woman in her thirties or forties in good health and CMV-seropositive. The sample was PBMCs. The CDR3 coding sequence is TGTGCCAGCAGCCCATCCGGGGGGGAGACCGGGGAGCTGTTTTTT. Amino acids: CASSPSGGETGELFF.